This T cell receptor beta chain was sequenced during a study of radiation and T cells in renal cell carcinoma. V gave up 5 bases and J gave up 5 bases; unmatched junction bases: 8. The CDR3 is 14 amino acids. Germline V gene data show CDR1 as MNHNY and CDR2 as SVGAGI (reference sequence). Time point here: blood 4 weeks post-SBRT, at nephrectomy. Documented treatment: 15 Gy SBRT to primary tumor, nephrectomy 4 weeks later. Produced via immunoSEQ multiplex PCR; TCRdb's table is partial and in-frame only. The data contain roughly 58,000 clones, over 65% of them singletons. The sample consisted of blood, taken from a patient whose treatment included radiotherapy and nephrectomy. The clonotype comes from a man in his 60s with renal cell carcinoma. This chain uses TRBV6-6 with TRBJ2-5; 7 positions match TRBD1. The CDR3 spells CASSQRDSVETQYF. Written as DNA, the CDR3 is TGTGCCAGCAGTCAACGGGACAGTGTGGAGACCCAGTACTTC.